This T cell receptor (beta chain) was retrieved from a study of T cells in Graves' hyperthyroidism and ophthalmopathy. Across the whole study: Before any treatment, at initial diagnosis, peripheral blood was collected.

Study results and caveats: Blood also showed most of the thyroid clonotypes that were expanded above 0.001. Prediction of ophthalmopathy progression came a median roughly 6.7 months pre-onset.

Amplification yielded TCR beta CDR3 regions, with RNA transcripts as the source. TCR CDR3 underwent first-round RT-PCR with the HTBI primer set. TCRdb used MiXCR to reprocess the multiplex PCR reads, holding one entry per CDR3 protein. This table holds around 600,000 distinct CDR3 sequences, more than 12% found once. The sample holds many counts of this clonotype. The antigen is undetermined. This TCR came from a woman aged 45 to 65 with Graves' ophthalmopathy. The sequenced material came from blood.

CDR3 loop: CASSYAGIGNQPQHF. The CDR3 coding sequence is TGTGCCAGCAGTTACGCGGGGATCGGAAATCAGCCCCAGCATTTT. V gene TRBV6-2 or TRBV6-3 combines with J gene TRBJ1-5; D unresolved. Trimming left V 2 bases short and J 4 bases short, with 12 bases between. CDR3 length: 15 residues. Germline CDR1 reads MNHEY; CDR2 reads SVGEGT.